This T cell receptor beta chain was profiled in a study of blood T cell repertoires in COVID-19. Study at large: The study drew acute and convalescent COVID-19 samples from the United States, Italy and Spain. From T cells, B-cell-depleted T cells, or PBMCs came the material, which was cDNA or gDNA.

Seattle's enrolled individuals joined amid active infection and were then monitored longitudinally. How the authors handled the data: Nucleated cell number was recorded as an estimate derived from reference gene primer amplification. Libraries were prepared by immunoSEQ multiplex PCR; TCRdb keeps only in-frame clonotypes and omits some of them. The DNA gave D and trimming, while V, J and clone size come from that table. The table has 450,000 or so clones, approximately 92% seen once. Germline-derived CDR1 and CDR2 are LNHDA and SQIVND (reference sequence). This CDR3 contains 13 residues. The V end was cut by 9 bases, the J end by 4 bases, with 15 bases between.

Sequenced sample: peripheral blood. The gene calls are TRBV19 and TRBJ2-5; weak D call: TRBD1 (5 bases). The origin of this receptor is a man between 18 and 35 years old with COVID-19, enrolled during active disease. The chain's CDR3 is CASAEGAPETQYF. CDR3 DNA: TGTGCCAGCGCTGAAGGGGCCCCAGAGACCCAGTACTTC.